Described below is a single T cell receptor beta chain sequence and its context. Its antigen remains unidentified. Base qualities are not recorded, but no much larger clone differs from it by a single base. Using the deep immunoSEQ assay, TCR CDR3 regions were amplified from genomic DNA by multiplex PCR. Extracted genomic DNA from each cell subset was spread evenly across all wells of several immunoSEQ 96-well plates, with each plate serving as a replicate. For sorted subsets, around 200 ng genomic DNA, equal to 30,000 or so T cell genomes, was loaded into each replicate PCR. Purified libraries were measured with a Qubit 3.0 fluorometer, size-checked on a Bioanalyzer 2100, and measured again with the KAPA Library Quantification kit. A separate single-read 150-cycle Illumina NextSeq 550 flow cell was used to sequence each immunoSEQ 96-well plate. In the paper's pipeline: The immunoSEQ output contained only junctional sequences without quality scores, so filtering could not match that applied to full-length reads. To assign V/J genes and CDR3, sequences were annotated against IMGT germline references using PyIR, a Python wrapper for IgBLAST v1.9. Reads with weak V/J assignments (E-value above 1e-6), missing CDR3, stop codons, out-of-frame junctions, or ambiguous translated residues were removed. A V3J clonotype was defined by an identical inferred V gene, J gene, and CDR3 amino acid sequence. To compute the percentage overlap between repertoires, the number of shared unique clonotypes was divided by the size of the smaller repertoire. Richness of each repertoire was evaluated using RTK rarefaction, the Chao1 estimator, and Recon v2.1 estimates of unobserved clonotypes. OLGA was used to compute generation probabilities for all TCRbeta clonotypes that the gDNA method yielded from a handful of donors. The source is immuneACCESS, and TCRdb retained only in-frame sequences with V and J called. Part of the clones is not carried over; for the studies checked, unresolved V genes explain less than half of this, and the remainder is unexplained. From that table come the V and J calls and clone size; the DNA was used to work out D and trimming. The sample table holds millions of clones, of which 85% to 95% were seen once. 0.39% of the sample lies in the top ten.

This record belongs to a study of shared clonotypes between healthy human individuals (TCRdb year 2020). Regarding the study in general: A couple of women and a few men aged 18 to 49 years were included in the cohort. Per donor, three plates each were used for CD4 naive and CD4 memory, two for CD8 naive, and one for CD8 memory. To estimate repertoire size and how much clonotypes are shared between individuals, the study performed deep sequencing of blood TCR repertoires from five healthy adults. To increase sequencing depth and limit assay-specific biases, TCR repertoire library preparation and sequencing were carried out by different laboratories using diverse techniques. Per donor, leukapheresis produced somewhere between about 0.9 and 10 billion PBMCs.

The donors were healthy, HIV-negative adults who had no recently reported acute infections or vaccinations. Only Caucasian adults living in Nashville, Tennessee, USA were represented among the donors. CD4+ T cells were enriched through magnetic negative selection, after which naive cells were positively selected on CD45RA and the remaining negative fraction served as the memory subset. Blood was obtained by leukapheresis, after which PBMCs were separated by Ficoll-Histopaque density gradient centrifugation and cryopreserved in liquid nitrogen vapor phase. Analytical flow cytometry was used to check the purity and quantity of each magnetically sorted T cell population. Genomic DNA was isolated from every sorted fraction and measured by UV absorbance on a Nanodrop 2000c. CDR1 and CDR2 (SEHNR, FQNEAQ) derive from the germline V gene (reference sequence). The germline ends are 15 bases apart after V is trimmed by 5 bases and J by 3 bases. There are 15 amino acids in the CDR3, from cysteine to phenylalanine inclusive. CDR3 DNA only is kept here, 45 bases in frame from base 1.

The paper as a whole reports these results and caveats: Sampling was restricted to blood, and TCR repertoires in tissue are likely to differ from TCR repertoires in blood. Compared with non-shared clonotypes, the clonotypes found in all four sorted-subset donors had higher generation probabilities. Pairwise subsampling indicated that sequencing depth was expected to affect the degree of clonotype sharing among donors. The genetic and exposure-history diversity represented was limited by the small number of donors. Even with the large sequencing depth, rarefaction of the sorted-subset datasets indicated that sequencing was incomplete. Estimated clonotype richness was generally larger for naive than for memory subsets. Sharing across several donors was observed for roughly 5% of naive CD4, over 3% of naive CD8, roughly 2.4% of memory CD4, and roughly 0.4% of memory CD8 clonotypes.

The receptor was derived from a young man in good health. Some clones in this sample may be carry-over from other donors' samples. Material for sequencing was naive CD4+ T cells from PBMCs. The label giving this sample's cell subset or site can be read as: CD45RA+ positively selected. This sequence uses TRBV7-9 and TRBJ2-3; too little of a D gene remains to name it. CDR3 loop: CASSPKTFRTDTQYF. The nucleotide sequence reads TGTGCCAGCAGCCCCAAAACGTTCCGTACAGATACGCAGTATTTT. Reference TRBV7-9 and TRBJ2-3 genes cover what lies past the CDR3, so the full variable domain is DTGVSQNPRHKITKRGQNVTFRCDPISEHNRLYWYRQTLGQGPEFLTYFQNEAQLEKSRLLSDRFSAERPKGSFSTLEIQRTEQGDSAMYLCASSPKTFRTDTQYFGPGTRLTVL.